The present TCR beta chain was sequenced within a study of shared clonotypes between healthy human individuals. Findings and caveats of the study: Estimated richness values were generally larger in naive subsets than in memory subsets.

Study processing details: Filtering differed for immunoSEQ, which gave only junction sequences without quality scores. The protocol was immunoSEQ multiplex PCR, while the TCRdb copy is restricted to in-frame clones and leaves out a portion. The DNA was the basis for D and trimming; V, J and clone size are from that table. The table records fewer than 1.4 million clones, around 78% of them present only once. Only Caucasian adults living in Nashville, Tennessee served as donors. As for this clone: Its antigen remains unidentified.

CDR3 length: 12 residues. The germline V and J ends were trimmed by 4 bases and 2 bases, with 5 bases remaining between them. Germline CDR1 reads SNHLY; CDR2 reads FYNNEI. The sequencing sample was made of memory CD4+ T cells from PBMCs. Subset defined: CD45RA-negative fraction. The genes are TRBV2 and TRBJ2-5; D is uncertain. The TCR comes from a man aged 18 to 29 in good health. Some clones in this sample may be carry-over from other donors' samples. CDR3 loop: CASSATQETQYF. In DNA form, the CDR3 reads TGTGCCAGCAGTGCGACACAAGAGACCCAGTACTTC.